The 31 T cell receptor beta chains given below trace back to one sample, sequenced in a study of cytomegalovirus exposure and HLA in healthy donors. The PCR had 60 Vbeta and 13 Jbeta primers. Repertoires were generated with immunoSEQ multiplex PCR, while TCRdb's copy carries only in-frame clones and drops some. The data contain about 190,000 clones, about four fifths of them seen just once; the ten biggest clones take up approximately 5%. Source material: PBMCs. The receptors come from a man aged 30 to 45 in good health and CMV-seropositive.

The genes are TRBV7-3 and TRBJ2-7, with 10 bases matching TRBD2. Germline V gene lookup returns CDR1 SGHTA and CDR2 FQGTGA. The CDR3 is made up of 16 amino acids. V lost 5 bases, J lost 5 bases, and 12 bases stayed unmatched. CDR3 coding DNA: TGTGCCAGCAGCGAAAGCGGGAGGGCCTGGGAAAACGAGCAGTACTTC. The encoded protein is CASSESGRAWENEQYF.

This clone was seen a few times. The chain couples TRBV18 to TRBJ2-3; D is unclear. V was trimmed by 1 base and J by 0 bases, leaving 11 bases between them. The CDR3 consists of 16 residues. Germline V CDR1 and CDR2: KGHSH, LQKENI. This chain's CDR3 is CASSPRQVISTDTQYF. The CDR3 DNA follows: TGTGCCAGCTCACCACGGCAGGTTATCAGCACAGATACGCAGTATTTT.

CDR3 sequence reads: CSASRVHEQYF. The CDR3 DNA reads TGCAGTGCTAGCAGGGTCCACGAGCAGTACTTC. The chain uses TRBV20-1 and TRBJ2-7, with D maybe TRBD1 (5 bases). Germline CDR1 DFQATT, CDR2 SNEGSKA (reference sequence). With 3 bases removed from V and 5 bases from J, the gap between germline ends came to 8 bases. This CDR3 contains 11 residues.

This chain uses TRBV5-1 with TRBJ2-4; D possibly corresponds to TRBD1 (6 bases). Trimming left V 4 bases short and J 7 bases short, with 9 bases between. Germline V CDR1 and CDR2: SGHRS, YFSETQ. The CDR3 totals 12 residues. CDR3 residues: CASSAQGNIQYF. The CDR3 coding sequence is TGCGCCAGCAGCGCACAGGGTAACATTCAGTACTTC.

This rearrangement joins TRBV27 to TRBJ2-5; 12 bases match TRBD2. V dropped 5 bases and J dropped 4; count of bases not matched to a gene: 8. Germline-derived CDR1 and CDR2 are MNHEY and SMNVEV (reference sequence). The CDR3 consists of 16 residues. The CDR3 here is CASSPRLAGVAETQYF. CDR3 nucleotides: TGTGCCAGCAGTCCAAGACTAGCGGGAGTCGCAGAGACCCAGTACTTC.

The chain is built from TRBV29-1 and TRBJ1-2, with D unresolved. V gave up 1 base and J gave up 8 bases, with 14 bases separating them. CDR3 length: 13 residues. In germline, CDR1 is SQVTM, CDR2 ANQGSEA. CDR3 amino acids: CSVEVEQSGGYTF. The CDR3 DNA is TGCAGCGTTGAAGTAGAGCAGTCGGGGGGCTACACCTTC.

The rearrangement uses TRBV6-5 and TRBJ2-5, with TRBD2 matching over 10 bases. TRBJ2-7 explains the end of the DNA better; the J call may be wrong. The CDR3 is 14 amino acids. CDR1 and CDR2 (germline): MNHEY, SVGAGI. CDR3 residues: CASSSGGGSYEQYF. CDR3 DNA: TGTGCCAGCAGTAGCGGGGGGGGCTCCTACGAGCAGTACTTC.

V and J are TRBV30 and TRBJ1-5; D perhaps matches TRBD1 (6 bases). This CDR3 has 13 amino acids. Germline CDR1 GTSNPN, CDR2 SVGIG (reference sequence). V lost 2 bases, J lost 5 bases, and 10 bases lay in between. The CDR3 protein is CAWSPGADQPQHF. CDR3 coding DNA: TGTGCCTGGAGTCCAGGGGCCGATCAGCCCCAGCATTTT.

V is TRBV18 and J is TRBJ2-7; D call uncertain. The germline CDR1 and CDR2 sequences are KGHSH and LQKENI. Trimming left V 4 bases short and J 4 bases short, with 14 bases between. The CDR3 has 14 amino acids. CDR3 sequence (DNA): TGTGCCAGCTCACAAGCGTTCATGGAGTACGAGCAGTACTTC. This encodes CASSQAFMEYEQYF.

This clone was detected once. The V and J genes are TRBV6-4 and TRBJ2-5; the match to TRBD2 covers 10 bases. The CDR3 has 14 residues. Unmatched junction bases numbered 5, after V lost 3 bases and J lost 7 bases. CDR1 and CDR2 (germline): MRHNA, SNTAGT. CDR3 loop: CASSELAGGGTQYF. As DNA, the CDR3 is TGTGCCAGCAGTGAATTAGCGGGAGGCGGGACCCAGTACTTC.

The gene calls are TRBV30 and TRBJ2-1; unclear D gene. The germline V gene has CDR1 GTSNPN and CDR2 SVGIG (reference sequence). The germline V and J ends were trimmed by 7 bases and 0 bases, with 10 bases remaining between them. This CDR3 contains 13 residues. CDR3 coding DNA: TGTGCCTTGGCGGCGAGCTCCTACAATGAGCAGTTCTTC. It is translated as CALAASSYNEQFF.

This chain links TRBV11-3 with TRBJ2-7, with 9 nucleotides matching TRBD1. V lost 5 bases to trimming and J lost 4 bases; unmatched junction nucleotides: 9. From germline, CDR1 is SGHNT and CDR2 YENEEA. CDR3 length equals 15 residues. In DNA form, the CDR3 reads TGTGCCAGCAGCCTCTGGGGACAGGGAGGATACGAGCAGTACTTC. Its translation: CASSLWGQGGYEQYF.

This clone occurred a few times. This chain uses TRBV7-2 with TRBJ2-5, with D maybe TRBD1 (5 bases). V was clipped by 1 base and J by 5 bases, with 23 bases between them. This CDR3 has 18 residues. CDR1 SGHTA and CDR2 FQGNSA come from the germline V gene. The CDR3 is CASSLVYFQDKLVETQYF. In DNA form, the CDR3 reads TGTGCCAGCAGCTTAGTATATTTTCAGGACAAACTCGTGGAGACCCAGTACTTC.

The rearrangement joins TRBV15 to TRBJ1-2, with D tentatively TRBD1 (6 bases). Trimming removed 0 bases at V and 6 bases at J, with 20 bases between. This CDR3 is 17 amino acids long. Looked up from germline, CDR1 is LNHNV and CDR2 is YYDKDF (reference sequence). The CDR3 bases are TGTGCCACCAGCAGAGATCCCCCCTTCCGACAGGTCCATGGCTACACCTTC. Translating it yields CATSRDPPFRQVHGYTF.

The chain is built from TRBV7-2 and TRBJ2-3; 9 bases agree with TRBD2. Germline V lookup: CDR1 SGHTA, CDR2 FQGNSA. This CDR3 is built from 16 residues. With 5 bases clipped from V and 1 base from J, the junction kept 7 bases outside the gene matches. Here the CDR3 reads CASSPSAGGRTDTQYF. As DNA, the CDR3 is TGTGCCAGCAGCCCCTCAGCGGGAGGACGCACAGATACGCAGTATTTT. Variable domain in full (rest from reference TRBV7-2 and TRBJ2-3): GAGVSQSPSNKVTEKGKDVELRCDPISGHTALYWYRQSLGQGLEFLIYFQGNSAPDKSGLPSDRFSAERTGGSVSTLTIQRTQQEDSAVYLCASSPSAGGRTDTQYFGPGTRLTVL.

The CDR3 coding sequence is TGTGCCAGCAGCCTCTACATTAGGGGCCCCTACGAGCAGTACTTC. This gives the protein CASSLYIRGPYEQYF. This chain links TRBV28 with TRBJ2-5, with D possibly TRBD1 on 5 matching bases. The J call is uncertain, as TRBJ2-7 better fits the DNA end. In germline, CDR1 is MDHEN, CDR2 SYDVKM. The CDR3 consists of 15 residues.

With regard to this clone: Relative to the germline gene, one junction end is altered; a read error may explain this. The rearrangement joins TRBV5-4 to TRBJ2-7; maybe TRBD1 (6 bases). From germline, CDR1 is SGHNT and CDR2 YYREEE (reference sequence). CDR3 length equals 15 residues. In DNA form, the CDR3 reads TGCGCCAGCAGCCAAGTCCTAGACAGGAGTTACGAGCAGTACTTC. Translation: CASSQVLDRSYEQYF.

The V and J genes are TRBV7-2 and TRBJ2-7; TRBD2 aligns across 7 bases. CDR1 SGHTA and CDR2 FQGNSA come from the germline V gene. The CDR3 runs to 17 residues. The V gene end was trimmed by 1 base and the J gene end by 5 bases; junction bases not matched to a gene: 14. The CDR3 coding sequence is TGTGCCAGCAGCTTAGGTCCAAGGACGGGGGGTTATAACGAGCAGTACTTC. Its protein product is CASSLGPRTGGYNEQYF.

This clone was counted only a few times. The CDR3: CAISESGQDSGNTIYF. DNA for the CDR3: TGTGCCATCAGTGAGTCGGGCCAGGACTCTGGAAACACCATATATTTT. The chain combines TRBV10-3 with TRBJ1-3; D gene uncertain. With 0 bases removed from V and 0 bases from J, the gap between germline ends came to 9 bases. Per germline, CDR1 ENHRY and CDR2 SYGVKD. The CDR3 loop spans 16 amino acids.

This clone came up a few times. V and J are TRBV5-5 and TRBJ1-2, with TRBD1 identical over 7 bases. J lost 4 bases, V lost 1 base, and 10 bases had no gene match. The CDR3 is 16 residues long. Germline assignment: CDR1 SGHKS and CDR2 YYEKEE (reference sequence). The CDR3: CASSLSLQGLIYGYTF. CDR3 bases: TGTGCCAGCAGCTTGTCCCTACAGGGGCTCATCTATGGCTACACCTTC.

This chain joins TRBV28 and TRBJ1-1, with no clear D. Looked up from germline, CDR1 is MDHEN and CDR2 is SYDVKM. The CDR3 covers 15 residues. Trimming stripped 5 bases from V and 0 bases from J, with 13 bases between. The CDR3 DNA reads TGTGCCAGCAGTCCACTCCGGGGAATGAACACTGAAGCTTTCTTT. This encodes CASSPLRGMNTEAFF. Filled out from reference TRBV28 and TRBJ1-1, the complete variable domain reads DVKVTQSSRYLVKRTGEKVFLECVQDMDHENMFWYRQDPGLGLRLIYFSYDVKMKEKGDIPEGYSVSREKKERFSLILESASTNQTSMYLCASSPLRGMNTEAFFGQGTRLTVV.

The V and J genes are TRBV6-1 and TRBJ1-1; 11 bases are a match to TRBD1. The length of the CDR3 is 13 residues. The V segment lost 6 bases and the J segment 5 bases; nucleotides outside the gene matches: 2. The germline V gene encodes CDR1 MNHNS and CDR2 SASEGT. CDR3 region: CASRGQGGTEAFF. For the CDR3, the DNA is TGTGCCAGCAGGGGACAGGGGGGAACTGAAGCTTTCTTT.

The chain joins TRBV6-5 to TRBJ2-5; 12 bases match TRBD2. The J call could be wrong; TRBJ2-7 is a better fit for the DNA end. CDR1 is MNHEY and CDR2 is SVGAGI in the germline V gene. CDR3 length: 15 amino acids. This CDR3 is CASSKGLAGPYEQYF. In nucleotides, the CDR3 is TGTGCCAGCAGCAAGGGACTAGCGGGCCCCTACGAGCAGTACTTC.

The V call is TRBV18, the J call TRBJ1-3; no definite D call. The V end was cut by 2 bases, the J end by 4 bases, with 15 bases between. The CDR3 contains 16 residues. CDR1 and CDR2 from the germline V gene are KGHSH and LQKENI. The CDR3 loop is CASSPIDAELGNTIYF. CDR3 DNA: TGTGCCAGCTCACCAATTGACGCAGAACTAGGAAACACCATATATTTT.

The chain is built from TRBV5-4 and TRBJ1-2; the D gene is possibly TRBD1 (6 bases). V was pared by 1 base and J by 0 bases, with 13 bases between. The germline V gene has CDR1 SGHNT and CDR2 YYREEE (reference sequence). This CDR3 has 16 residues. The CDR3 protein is CASSLYRELANYGYTF. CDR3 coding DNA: TGTGCCAGCAGCTTGTACAGGGAGTTAGCTAACTATGGCTACACCTTC. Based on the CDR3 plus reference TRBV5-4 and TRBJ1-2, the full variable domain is ETGVTQSPTHLIKTRGQQVTLRCSSQSGHNTVSWYQQALGQGPQFIFQYYREEENGRGNFPPRFSGLQFPNYSSELNVNALELDDSALYLCASSLYRELANYGYTFGSGTRLTVV.

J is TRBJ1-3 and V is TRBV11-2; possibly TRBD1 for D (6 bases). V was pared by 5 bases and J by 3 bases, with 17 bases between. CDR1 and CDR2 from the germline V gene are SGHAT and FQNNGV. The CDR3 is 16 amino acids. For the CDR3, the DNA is TGTGCCAGCAGCCCTTCACAGGGATGGATTGGAAACACCATATATTTT. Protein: CASSPSQGWIGNTIYF.

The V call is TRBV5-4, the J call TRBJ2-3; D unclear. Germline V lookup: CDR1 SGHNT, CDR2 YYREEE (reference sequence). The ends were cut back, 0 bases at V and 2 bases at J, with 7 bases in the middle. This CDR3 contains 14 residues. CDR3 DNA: TGTGCCAGCAGCTTGGACAGCCCCACAGATACGCAGTATTTT. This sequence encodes CASSLDSPTDTQYF.

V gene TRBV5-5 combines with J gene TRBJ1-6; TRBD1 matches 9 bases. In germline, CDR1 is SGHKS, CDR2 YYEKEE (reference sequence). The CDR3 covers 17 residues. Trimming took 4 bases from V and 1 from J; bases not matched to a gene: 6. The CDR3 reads CASSLVGQGSYNSPLHF. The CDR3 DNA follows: TGTGCCAGCAGCCTTGTGGGACAGGGATCCTATAATTCACCCCTCCACTTT.

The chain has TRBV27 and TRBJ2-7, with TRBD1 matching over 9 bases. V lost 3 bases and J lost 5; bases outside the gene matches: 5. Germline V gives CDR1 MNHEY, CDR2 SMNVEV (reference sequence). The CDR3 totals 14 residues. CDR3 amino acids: CASSFDRGNDEQYF. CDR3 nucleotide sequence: TGTGCCAGCAGTTTCGACAGGGGGAACGACGAGCAGTACTTC.

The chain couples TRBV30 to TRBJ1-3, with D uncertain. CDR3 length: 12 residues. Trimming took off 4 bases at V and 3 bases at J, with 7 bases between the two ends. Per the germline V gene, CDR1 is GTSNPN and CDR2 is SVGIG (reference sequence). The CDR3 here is CAWNSLGNTIYF. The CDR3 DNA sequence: TGTGCCTGGAACAGCCTTGGAAACACCATATATTTT.

CDR3 sequence (DNA): TGTGCCAGCAGCTTGGGGTTCGGTCCAGATACGCAGTATTTT. Translating gives CASSLGFGPDTQYF. The chain has TRBV5-4 and TRBJ2-3; no clear D gene. The V end was cut by 0 bases, the J end by 4 bases, with 9 bases between. CDR1 and CDR2 (germline): SGHNT, YYREEE (reference sequence). The CDR3 contains 14 residues.